What follows are 16 T cell receptor beta chains derived from one specimen sequenced in a study of cytotoxic CD8 clonotypes in ibrutinib-treated CLL (dated by TCRdb to about 2021). Explained via the paper, the time point label denotes: roughly 12 months on ibrutinib. To prepare the library, the immunoSEQ multiplex PCR assay was applied. Here the immuneACCESS table is served through TCRdb, limited to in-frame sequences with V and J called. Missing clones are a known gap in these copies; in checked studies unresolved V genes cover under half, and the rest lacks a known reason. In this sample the table shows roughly 200,000 clones, 79% of which occur a single time. The ten top clones hold approximately 10% of the sample. Specimen: PBMCs, collected after 12 months of ibrutinib treatment. These receptors originate from a human donor with chronic lymphocytic leukemia.

V gene TRBV5-1 combines with J gene TRBJ1-5; D is unresolved. V dropped 3 bases and J dropped 2 bases, with 12 bases sitting between them. The CDR3 loop spans 15 amino acids. The V gene's germline CDR1 is SGHRS and CDR2 YFSETQ. This CDR3 is CASSSGPMGNQPQHF. The CDR3 nucleotides read TGCGCCAGCAGCTCCGGTCCGATGGGCAATCAGCCCCAGCATTTT.

This rearrangement joins TRBV5-1 to TRBJ2-3; the match to TRBD1 covers 8 bases. Unmatched junction bases numbered 12, after V lost 3 bases and J lost 0 bases. Per the germline V gene, CDR1 is SGHRS and CDR2 is YFSETQ. The CDR3 is made up of 18 amino acids. Here the CDR3 reads CASSYDRPGQVSTDTQYF. Written as DNA, the CDR3 is TGCGCCAGCAGCTACGATCGACCGGGACAGGTTAGCACAGATACGCAGTATTTT.

The chain couples TRBV6-1 to TRBJ1-1, with 7 bases aligning to TRBD1. The CDR3 is 14 amino acids. The germline V gene has CDR1 MNHNS and CDR2 SASEGT. V trimming: 8 bases; J trimming: 0 bases; junction bases outside the gene matches: 6. This CDR3 reads CASSAGGLNTEAFF. Here the CDR3 DNA reads TGTGCCAGCTCCGCAGGGGGTTTGAACACTGAAGCTTTCTTT.

This clone was observed at least ten times. The chain links TRBV5-5 to TRBJ2-1, with a possible D match to TRBD2 (6 bases). Germline-derived CDR1 and CDR2 are SGHKS and YYEKEE (reference sequence). V lost 0 bases, J lost 12 bases, and 10 bases lay in between. CDR3 length equals 12 residues. The CDR3 DNA follows: TGTGCCAGCAGCTTGGGGCTGCGGGGGCAGTTCTTC. Translating it yields CASSLGLRGQFF.

The V and J genes are TRBV28 and TRBJ2-7; maybe TRBD2 (6 bases). The CDR3 sequence is 17 residues long. The germline gives CDR1 MDHEN, CDR2 SYDVKM. V lost 7 bases, J lost 0 bases, and 22 bases lay in between. CDR3 amino acids: CASIPATGTPLSYEQYF. CDR3 bases: TGTGCCAGCATCCCAGCCACTGGGACTCCCCTCTCCTACGAGCAGTACTTC.

The gene calls are TRBV5-4 and TRBJ2-6, with D possibly being TRBD1 (5 bases). The CDR3 has 16 amino acids. Trimming left V 4 bases short and J 1 base short, with 12 bases between. Per the germline V gene, CDR1 is SGHNT and CDR2 is YYREEE (reference sequence). Here the CDR3 reads CASSQGPLSGANVLTF. CDR3 bases: TGTGCCAGCAGCCAGGGCCCCTTGTCTGGGGCCAACGTCCTGACTTTC. Together with reference TRBV5-4 and TRBJ2-6, the CDR3 gives the full variable domain: ETGVTQSPTHLIKTRGQQVTLRCSSQSGHNTVSWYQQALGQGPQFIFQYYREEENGRGNFPPRFSGLQFPNYSSELNVNALELDDSALYLCASSQGPLSGANVLTFGAGSRLTVL.

The chain couples TRBV7-6 to TRBJ1-1; a possible D gene is TRBD1 (5 bases). The CDR3 totals 15 residues. The V gene lost 2 bases and the J gene lost 5 bases, with 15 bases spanning the gap. The germline V gene encodes CDR1 SGHVS and CDR2 FNYEAQ. CDR3 protein: CASSLMSGSVTEAFF. In DNA form, the CDR3 reads TGTGCCAGCAGCTTAATGTCAGGGAGTGTTACTGAAGCTTTCTTT.

This sequence joins TRBV7-9 and TRBJ2-2; D may match TRBD1 or TRBD2 (5 bases each). The CDR3 is 14 residues long. Germline CDR1 reads SEHNR; CDR2 reads FQNEAQ (reference sequence). V was shortened by 5 bases and J by 4 bases, with 11 bases between the two germline ends. This CDR3 is CASSLGDRTGELFF. The CDR3 coding sequence is TGTGCCAGCAGCCTCGGGGACCGCACCGGGGAGCTGTTTTTT.

The gene calls are TRBV7-8 and TRBJ1-5; D possibly corresponds to TRBD1 (6 bases). Trimming stripped 1 base from V and 9 bases from J, with 16 bases between. The CDR3 has 15 amino acids. The germline gives CDR1 SGHVS, CDR2 FQNEAQ. CDR3 region: CASSLVAGLDRPQHF. In nucleotides, the CDR3 is TGTGCCAGCAGCTTAGTGGCAGGCTTGGACAGGCCCCAGCATTTT.

The chain combines TRBV7-9 with TRBJ2-7; D perhaps matches TRBD2 (6 bases). CDR1 and CDR2 (germline): SEHNR, FQNEAQ (reference sequence). The CDR3 extends over 13 amino acids. V shed 5 bases and J shed 3 bases, with 11 bases lying between them. The DNA of the CDR3 is TGTGCCAGCAGCGGGGACTCCTTCTACGAGCAGTACTTC. It is translated as CASSGDSFYEQYF.

V gene TRBV11-2 combines with J gene TRBJ2-7; 8 bases align to TRBD1. This CDR3 comprises 16 residues. Germline V gene sequence: CDR1 SGHAT, CDR2 FQNNGV. With V trimmed by 1 base and J by 0 bases, 5 bases remained unmatched. In DNA form, the CDR3 reads TGTGCCAGCAGCTTAGGACCAGGGGGCTACTCCTACGAGCAGTACTTC. It codes for CASSLGPGGYSYEQYF.

The rearrangement joins TRBV27 to TRBJ1-4, with TRBD1 identical over 7 bases. The CDR3 is 19 amino acids. The V gene's germline CDR1 is MNHEY and CDR2 SMNVEV (reference sequence). The V segment lost 5 bases and the J segment 0 bases; nucleotides outside the gene matches: 15. The CDR3 sequence: CASSPIRWDSPPTNEKLFF. For the CDR3, the DNA is TGTGCCAGCAGTCCGATAAGGTGGGACAGCCCTCCAACTAATGAAAAACTGTTTTTT.

The chain is built from TRBV27 and TRBJ2-7, with a weak D call TRBD2 (7 bases). CDR1 is MNHEY, CDR2 SMNVEV, per germline (reference sequence). The V end was cut by 4 bases, the J end by 5 bases, with 18 bases between. This CDR3 spans 15 amino acids. The CDR3 nucleotides are TGTGCCAGCAGTTCCGGACAGCGGGATCGGGACGAGCAGTACTTC. This encodes CASSSGQRDRDEQYF.

The chain joins TRBV5-1 to TRBJ2-1; 7 nucleotides agree with TRBD1. The CDR3 sequence is 13 residues long. J lost 10 bases, V lost 4 bases, and 8 bases had no gene match. Germline loops: CDR1 SGHRS, CDR2 YFSETQ. As DNA, the CDR3 is TGCGCCAGCAGCCCGGATCTACAGGGGGAGCAGTTCTTC. Protein product: CASSPDLQGEQFF.

This clone appeared a few times. The CDR3 DNA is TGTGCCAGCAGTCCGGGGGGAGCGGGTTCCCTTTACGAGCAGTACTTC. This codes for CASSPGGAGSLYEQYF. V gene TRBV5-4 combines with J gene TRBJ2-7; 7 bases line up with TRBD2. Germline V gene lookup returns CDR1 SGHNT and CDR2 YYREEE (reference sequence). The CDR3 runs to 16 residues. J gave up 4 bases and V 5 bases, and 15 bases lay outside the gene matches.

V and J are TRBV2 and TRBJ2-5; D unresolved. Germline CDR1 reads SNHLY; CDR2 reads FYNNEI. Trimming shortened V by 6 bases and J by 5 bases, and 7 bases separated the two germline ends. This CDR3 has 11 residues. The CDR3 nucleotides read TGTGCCAGCAGGACCTGGGAGACCCAGTACTTC. Translated: CASRTWETQYF.